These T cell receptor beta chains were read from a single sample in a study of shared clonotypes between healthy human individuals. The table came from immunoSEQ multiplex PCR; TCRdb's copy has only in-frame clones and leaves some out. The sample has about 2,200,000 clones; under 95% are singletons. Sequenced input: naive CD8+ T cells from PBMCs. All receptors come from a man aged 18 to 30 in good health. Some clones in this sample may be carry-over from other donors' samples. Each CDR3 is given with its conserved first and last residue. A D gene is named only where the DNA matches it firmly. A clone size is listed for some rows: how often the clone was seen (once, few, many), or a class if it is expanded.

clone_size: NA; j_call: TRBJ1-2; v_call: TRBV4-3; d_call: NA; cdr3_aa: CASSQGPPELLYGYTF; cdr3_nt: TGCGCCAGCAGCCAGGGACCGCCTGAACTATTGTATGGCTACACCTTC
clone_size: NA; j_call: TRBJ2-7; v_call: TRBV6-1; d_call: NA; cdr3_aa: CASSEAGQRSYEQYF; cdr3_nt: TGTGCCAGCAGTGAAGCGGGCCAGCGGAGCTACGAGCAGTACTTC
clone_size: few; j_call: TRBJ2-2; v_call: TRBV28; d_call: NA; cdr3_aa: CASRGVPGELFF; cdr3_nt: TGTGCCAGCAGGGGGGTACCCGGGGAGCTGTTTTTT
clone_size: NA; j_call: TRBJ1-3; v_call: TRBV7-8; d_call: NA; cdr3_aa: CASSFGRTFRNTIYF; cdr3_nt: TGTGCCAGCAGCTTCGGACGGACATTCCGAAACACCATATATTTT
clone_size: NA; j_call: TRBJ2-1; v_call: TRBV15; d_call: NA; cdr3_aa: CATSRDWARDEQFF; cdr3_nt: TGTGCCACCAGCAGGGACTGGGCGCGAGATGAGCAGTTCTTC
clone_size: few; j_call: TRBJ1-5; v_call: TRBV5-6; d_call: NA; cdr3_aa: CASSLGNQPQHF; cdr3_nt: TGTGCCAGCAGCTTGGGTAATCAGCCCCAGCATTTT
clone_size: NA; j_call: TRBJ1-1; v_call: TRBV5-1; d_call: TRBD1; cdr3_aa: CASSITGGTEAFF; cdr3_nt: TGCGCCAGCAGCATTACAGGGGGCACTGAAGCTTTCTTT
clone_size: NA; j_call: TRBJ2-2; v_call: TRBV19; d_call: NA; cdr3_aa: CASSIYGPNTGELFF; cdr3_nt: TGTGCCAGTAGTATTTACGGACCGAACACCGGGGAGCTGTTTTTT
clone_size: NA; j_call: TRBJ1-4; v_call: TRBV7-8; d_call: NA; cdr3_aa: CASSLRDGNEKLFF; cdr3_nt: TGTGCCAGCAGCCTCCGGGACGGAAATGAAAAACTGTTTTTT
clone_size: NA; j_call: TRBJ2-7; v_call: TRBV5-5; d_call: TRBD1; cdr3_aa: CASSSTGQGTYEQYF; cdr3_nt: TGTGCCAGCAGTTCTACCGGACAGGGAACCTACGAGCAGTACTTC
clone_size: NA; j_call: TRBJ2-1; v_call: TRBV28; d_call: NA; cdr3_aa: CASSCEEPYNEQFF; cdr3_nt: TGTGCCAGCAGTTGTGAGGAGCCCTACAATGAGCAGTTCTTC
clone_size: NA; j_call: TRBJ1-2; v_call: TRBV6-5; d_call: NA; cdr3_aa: CASSYRGFYGYTF; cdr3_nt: TGTGCCAGCAGTTACCGGGGTTTCTATGGCTACACCTTC
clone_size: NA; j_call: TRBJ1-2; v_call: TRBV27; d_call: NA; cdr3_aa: CASSNRGVYGYTF; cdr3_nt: TGTGCCAGCAGCAACCGGGGGGTCTATGGCTACACCTTC
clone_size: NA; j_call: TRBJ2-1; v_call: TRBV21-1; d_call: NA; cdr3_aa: CASSKLSGSWGNEQFF; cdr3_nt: TGTGCCAGCAGCAAACTCTCCGGCTCATGGGGAAATGAGCAGTTCTTC
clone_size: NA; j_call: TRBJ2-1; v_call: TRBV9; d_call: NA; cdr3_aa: CASSGTTYNEQFF; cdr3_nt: TGTGCCAGCAGCGGAACTACATACAATGAGCAGTTCTTC